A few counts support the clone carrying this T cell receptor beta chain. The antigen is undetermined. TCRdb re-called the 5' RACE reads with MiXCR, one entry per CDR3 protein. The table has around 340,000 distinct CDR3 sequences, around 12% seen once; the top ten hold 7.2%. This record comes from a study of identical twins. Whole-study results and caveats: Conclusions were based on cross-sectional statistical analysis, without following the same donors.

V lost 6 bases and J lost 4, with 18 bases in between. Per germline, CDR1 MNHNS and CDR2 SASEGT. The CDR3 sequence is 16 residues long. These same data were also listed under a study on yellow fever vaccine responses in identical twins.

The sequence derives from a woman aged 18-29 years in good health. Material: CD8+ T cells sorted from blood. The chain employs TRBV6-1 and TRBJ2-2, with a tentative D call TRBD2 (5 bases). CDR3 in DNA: TGTGCCAGCAGCCCGGGGTGTACAAAATGCACCGGGGAGCTGTTTTTT. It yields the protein CASSPGCTKCTGELFF.